This TCR beta chain was profiled in a study of patients and donors after allogeneic stem cell transplantation. Using its own MiXCR run on the RT-PCR reads, TCRdb lists one record per CDR3 protein. This table has some 160,000 distinct CDR3 sequences, more than 20% appearing once. Trimming took 4 bases from V and 4 from J, leaving 15 bases between them. The CDR3 totals 15 residues. Germline V gene data show CDR1 as SGHDT and CDR2 as YYEEEE. This clonotype was sampled from a human donor who was either an allogeneic HSCT recipient or a stem cell or donor lymphocyte infusion donor (not recorded which). It is not recorded whose cells these are; they may come from a transplant donor. The J gene is TRBJ1-3, the V gene TRBV5-6; possible D gene TRBD1, 5 bases. The source material was blood, either unsorted or a sorted T cell fraction (not recorded which). CDR3 residues: CASSASGTRGNTIYF. CDR3 bases: TGTGCCAGCAGCGCTTCCGGGACCAGAGGAAACACCATATATTTT.